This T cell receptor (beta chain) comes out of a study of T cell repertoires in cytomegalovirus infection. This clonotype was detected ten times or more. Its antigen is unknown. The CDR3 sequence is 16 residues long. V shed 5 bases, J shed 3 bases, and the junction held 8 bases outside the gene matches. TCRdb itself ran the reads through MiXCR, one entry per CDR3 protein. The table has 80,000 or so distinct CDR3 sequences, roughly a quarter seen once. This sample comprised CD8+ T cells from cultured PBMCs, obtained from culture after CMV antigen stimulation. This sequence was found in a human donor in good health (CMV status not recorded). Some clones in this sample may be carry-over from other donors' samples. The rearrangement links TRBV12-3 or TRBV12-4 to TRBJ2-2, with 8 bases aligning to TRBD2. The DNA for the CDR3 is TGTGCCAGCAGTGCCCCAGGGACTAGGGACACCGGGGAGCTGTTTTTT. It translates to CASSAPGTRDTGELFF.